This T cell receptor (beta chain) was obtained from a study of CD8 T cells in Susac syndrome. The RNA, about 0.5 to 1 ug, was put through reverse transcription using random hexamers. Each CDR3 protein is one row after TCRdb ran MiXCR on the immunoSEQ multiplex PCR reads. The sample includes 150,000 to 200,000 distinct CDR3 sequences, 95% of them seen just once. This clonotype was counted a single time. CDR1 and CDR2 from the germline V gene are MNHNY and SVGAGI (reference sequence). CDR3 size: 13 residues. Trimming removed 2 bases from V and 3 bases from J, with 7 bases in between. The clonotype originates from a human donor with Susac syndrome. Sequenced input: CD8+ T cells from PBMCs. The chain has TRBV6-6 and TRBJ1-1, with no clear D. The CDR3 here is CASSYEGDTEAFF. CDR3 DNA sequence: TGTGCCAGCAGTTACGAGGGAGACACTGAAGCTTTCTTT.